These 20 T cell receptor beta chains share one sample of origin, sequenced in a study of blood T cell repertoires in COVID-19. Clones were read by immunoSEQ multiplex PCR, and TCRdb kept only the in-frame ones, dropping some. Altogether under 200,000 clones are present, roughly 84% being singletons, with the ten largest covering roughly 3.2%. The sequencing input was PBMCs or T cells enriched from blood (not recorded which). The receptors stem from a woman between 25 and 40 years old who had been exposed to COVID-19.

The chain carries TRBV5-1 and TRBJ1-2, with TRBD1 identical over 9 bases. Germline V gives CDR1 SGHRS, CDR2 YFSETQ. CDR3 length: 14 residues. Trimming removed 3 bases from V and 2 bases from J; junction bases left unmatched: 2. The CDR3 protein is CASSSGTGNYGYTF. CDR3 DNA sequence: TGCGCCAGCAGCTCAGGGACAGGGAACTATGGCTACACCTTC.

V usage is TRBV30 and J usage is TRBJ1-1; D might be TRBD1 (6 bases). The V gene's germline CDR1 is GTSNPN and CDR2 SVGIG (reference sequence). The length of the CDR3 is 13 residues. Trimming took 6 bases from V and 7 from J, leaving 18 bases between them. The CDR3 DNA reads TGTGCCTGTTACAGGGATCCCTATAATGAAGCTTTCTTT. Protein: CACYRDPYNEAFF.

This chain joins TRBV10-3 and TRBJ1-2; 11 bases match TRBD1. Germline CDR1 ENHRY, CDR2 SYGVKD. The CDR3 has 14 residues. V lost 7 bases to trimming and J lost 5 bases; unmatched junction nucleotides: 6. The CDR3 DNA reads TGTGCCATCAATCCGGGACAGGGGGGGTATGGCTACACCTTC. Protein product: CAINPGQGGYGYTF.

On this clone: At one end the junction does not follow the germline gene, possibly because of a read error. The rearrangement uses TRBV5-1 and TRBJ1-2; TRBD1 agrees at 8 bases. CDR1 is SGHRS, CDR2 YFSETQ, per germline. This CDR3 region has 13 residues. The CDR3 protein is CASSFTGTGLSFF. The CDR3 nucleotides read TGCGCCAGCAGCTTCACCGGGACAGGCCTTTCCTTCTTC.

The chain uses TRBV19 and TRBJ2-7; D may be TRBD1 (6 bases). CDR1 and CDR2 (germline): LNHDA, SQIVND (reference sequence). This CDR3 comprises 14 residues. V was trimmed by 7 bases and J by 0 bases, leaving 13 bases between them. The CDR3 DNA reads TGTGCCAGTACCAACACAGGGATCTCCTACGAGCAGTACTTC. Translated: CASTNTGISYEQYF.

This clone was observed a single time. The chain carries TRBV18 and TRBJ2-3; D is unclear. The length of the CDR3 is 14 residues. The germline gives CDR1 KGHSH, CDR2 LQKENI. The V and J ends lost 1 base and 1 base respectively, with 6 bases between them. CDR3 in DNA: TGTGCCAGCTCACCACTTTCGGGCACAGATACGCAGTATTTT. Translated: CASSPLSGTDTQYF.

This chain connects TRBV5-6 to TRBJ1-1, with 9 bases identical to TRBD1. The CDR3 covers 15 residues. Germline V gives CDR1 SGHDT, CDR2 YYEEEE. The ends lost 3 bases at V and 4 bases at J; junction bases unmatched: 7. CDR3 DNA: TGTGCCAGCAGCTCGGACAGGGGTTGGAGCACTGAAGCTTTCTTT. This codes for CASSSDRGWSTEAFF.

The V call is TRBV6-6, the J call TRBJ1-2; TRBD1 agrees at 7 bases. Germline V lookup: CDR1 MNHNY, CDR2 SVGAGI (reference sequence). The CDR3 runs 16 residues. The J segment lost 8 bases and the V segment lost 3 bases, leaving 15 bases of the junction unmatched. This chain's CDR3 is CASSYGGTVLDRGYTF. CDR3 nucleotides: TGTGCCAGCAGTTATGGGGGGACAGTGCTTGACCGGGGCTACACCTTC.

The chain links TRBV9 to TRBJ2-7; 11 bases fit TRBD1. The CDR3 extends over 16 amino acids. Trimming cost V 3 bases and J 1 base; bases outside gene matches: 6. CDR1 and CDR2 from the germline V gene are SGDLS and YYNGEE. CDR3 sequence (DNA): TGTGCCAGCAGCGCCGGGACAGGGGGTACTTCCTACGAGCAGTACTTC. Protein: CASSAGTGGTSYEQYF.

This clone has only a few counts. This chain links TRBV19 with TRBJ1-4, with 9 bases aligning to TRBD1. The CDR3 contains 15 residues. The V gene end was trimmed by 3 bases and the J gene end by 6 bases; junction bases not matched to a gene: 5. Germline V gene lookup returns CDR1 LNHDA and CDR2 SQIVND (reference sequence). CDR3 in amino acids: CASSISGTGYEKLFF. The CDR3 DNA sequence: TGTGCCAGTAGTATCTCCGGGACAGGGTATGAAAAACTGTTTTTT.

This sequence joins TRBV11-2 and TRBJ1-2; D not certain. The CDR3 is made up of 14 amino acids. CDR1 and CDR2 from the germline V gene are SGHAT and FQNNGV. The V end was cut by 5 bases, the J end by 4 bases, with 14 bases between. This chain's CDR3 is CASSLFRGAYGYTF. CDR3 DNA sequence: TGTGCCAGCAGCCTCTTCCGGGGAGCCTATGGCTACACCTTC.

This clone showed up just once. The chain combines TRBV7-8 with TRBJ1-1; perhaps TRBD1 as D (5 bases). The CDR3 runs to 14 residues. V was clipped by 3 bases and J by 1 base, with 9 bases between them. Germline CDR1 reads SGHVS; CDR2 reads FQNEAQ. CDR3 DNA sequence: TGTGCCAGCAGCTTTACCAGGGCGAACACTGAAGCTTTCTTT. Protein sequence: CASSFTRANTEAFF.

The chain has TRBV25-1 and TRBJ1-1; weak D call: TRBD1 (6 bases). This CDR3 comprises 14 residues. Germline CDR1 MGHDK, CDR2 SYGVNS. V lost 5 bases and J 1 base, leaving 11 bases between the germline ends. In DNA, the CDR3 is TGTGCCAGCAGTCGAGGACAGACGAACACTGAAGCTTTCTTT. This gives the protein CASSRGQTNTEAFF.

The chain carries TRBV7-9 and TRBJ2-7, with 9 bases aligning to TRBD1. The CDR3 consists of 14 residues. V dropped 4 bases and J dropped 7; count of bases not matched to a gene: 8. The V gene's germline CDR1 is SEHNR and CDR2 FQNEAQ (reference sequence). The CDR3 is CASSSIQGAREQYF. In nucleotides, the CDR3 is TGTGCCAGCAGCTCGATACAGGGGGCGCGGGAGCAGTACTTC.

The rearrangement uses TRBV19 and TRBJ1-2; D perhaps matches TRBD1 (5 bases). The CDR3 totals 13 residues. Germline assignment: CDR1 LNHDA and CDR2 SQIVND (reference sequence). V was cut by 5 bases and J by 8 bases, with 15 bases left in between. The CDR3 loop reads CASSETGSGGYTF. The CDR3 DNA follows: TGTGCCAGTAGTGAAACAGGTTCCGGCGGCTACACCTTC.

V and J are TRBV27 and TRBJ2-5, with 9 bases lining up with TRBD1. Germline CDR1 MNHEY, CDR2 SMNVEV (reference sequence). The ends lost 6 bases at V and 5 bases at J; junction bases unmatched: 13. The CDR3 contains 16 residues. In DNA form, the CDR3 reads TGTGCCAGCAGACTAATCCGGACAGGGGAGGCGGAGACCCAGTACTTC. Protein sequence: CASRLIRTGEAETQYF.

V usage is TRBV2 and J usage is TRBJ2-3; 13 bases fit TRBD2. The CDR3 is made up of 17 amino acids. V shed 5 bases and J 0 bases; nucleotides not matched to a gene: 5. Germline CDR1 and CDR2: SNHLY and FYNNEI. The CDR3 coding sequence is TGTGCCAGCAGTACTAGCGGGGGGGCCACTAGCACAGATACGCAGTATTTT. Encoded protein: CASSTSGGATSTDTQYF. The full variable domain, completed using reference TRBV2 and TRBJ2-3, is EPEVTQTPSHQVTQMGQEVILRCVPISNHLYFYWYRQILGQKVEFLVSFYNNEISEKSEIFDDQFSVERPDGSNFTLKIRSTKLEDSAMYFCASSTSGGATSTDTQYFGPGTRLTVL.

This chain uses TRBV25-1 with TRBJ1-2; D is possibly TRBD1 (5 bases). There are 18 residues in the CDR3. V lost 3 bases and J 3 bases, leaving 23 bases between the germline ends. Germline assignment: CDR1 MGHDK and CDR2 SYGVNS. The chain's CDR3 is CASSDLRTTLTGDYGYTF. The DNA of the CDR3 is TGTGCCAGCAGTGACCTACGGACAACACTAACGGGTGACTATGGCTACACCTTC.

V is TRBV24-1 and J is TRBJ1-2, with a tentative D call TRBD1 (5 bases). The V gene's germline CDR1 is KGHDR and CDR2 SFDVKD. The CDR3 consists of 16 residues. Trimming removed 8 bases from V and 7 bases from J, with 25 bases in between. CDR3 amino acids: CATTICPECRVCGYTF. CDR3 nucleotides: TGTGCCACCACTATCTGCCCCGAGTGCAGGGTCTGTGGCTACACCTTC.

CDR3 bases: TGTGCCAGCAGCTTGGGGCAGACAAATCAGCCCCAGCATTTT. It translates to CASSLGQTNQPQHF. J is TRBJ1-5 and V is TRBV5-6; D unresolved. Germline CDR1 SGHDT, CDR2 YYEEEE. CDR3 length: 14 residues. V was cut by 0 bases and J by 4 bases, with 8 bases left in between.